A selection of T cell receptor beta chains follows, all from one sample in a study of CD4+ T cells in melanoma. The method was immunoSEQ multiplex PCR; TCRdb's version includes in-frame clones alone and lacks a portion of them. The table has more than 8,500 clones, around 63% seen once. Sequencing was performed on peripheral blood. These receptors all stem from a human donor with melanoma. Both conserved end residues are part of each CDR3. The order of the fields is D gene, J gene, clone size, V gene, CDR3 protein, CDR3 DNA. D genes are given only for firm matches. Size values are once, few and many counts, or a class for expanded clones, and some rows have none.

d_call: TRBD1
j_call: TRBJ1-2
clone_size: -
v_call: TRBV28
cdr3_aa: CASSSYPGQGNGYTF
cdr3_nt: TGTGCCAGCAGTTCTTATCCGGGACAGGGGAATGGCTACACCTTC

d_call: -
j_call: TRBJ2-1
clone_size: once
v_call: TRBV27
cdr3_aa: CASSSSRVEQFF
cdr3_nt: TGTGCCAGCAGTTCCTCACGGGTTGAGCAGTTCTTC

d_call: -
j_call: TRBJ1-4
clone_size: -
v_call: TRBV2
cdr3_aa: CASSPPGTTNEKLFF
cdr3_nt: TGTGCCAGCAGCCCCCCAGGGACAACTAATGAAAAACTGTTTTTT

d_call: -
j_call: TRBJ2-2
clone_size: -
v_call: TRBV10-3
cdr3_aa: CAISESTGTVTGELFF
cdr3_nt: TGTGCCATCAGTGAGTCTACAGGGACTGTCACCGGGGAGCTGTTTTTT

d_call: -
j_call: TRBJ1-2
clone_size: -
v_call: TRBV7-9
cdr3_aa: CASSSSPRERYGYTF
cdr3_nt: TGTGCCAGCAGCTCCTCGCCCCGGGAAAGGTATGGCTACACCTTC

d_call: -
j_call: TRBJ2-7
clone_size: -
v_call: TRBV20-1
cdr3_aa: CSALQREQYF
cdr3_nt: TGCAGTGCGCTACAACGCGAGCAGTACTTC

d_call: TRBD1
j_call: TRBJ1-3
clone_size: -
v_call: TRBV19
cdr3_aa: CASSGQGVSWNTIYF
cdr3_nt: TGTGCCAGTAGCGGACAGGGAGTATCGTGGAACACCATATATTTT

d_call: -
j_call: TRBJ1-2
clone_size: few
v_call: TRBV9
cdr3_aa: CASSGYRTAGKYYGYTF
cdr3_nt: TGTGCCAGCAGCGGATACCGGACTGCGGGTAAATACTATGGCTACACCTTC

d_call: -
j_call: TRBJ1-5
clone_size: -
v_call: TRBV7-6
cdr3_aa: CASSLAQNQPQHF
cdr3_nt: TGTGCCAGCAGCTTAGCGCAGAATCAGCCCCAGCATTTT

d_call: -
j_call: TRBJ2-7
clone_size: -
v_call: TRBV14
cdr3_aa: CASSQGAGRSGNEQYF
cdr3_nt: TGTGCCAGCAGCCAAGGGGCGGGGCGCAGCGGCAACGAGCAGTACTTC

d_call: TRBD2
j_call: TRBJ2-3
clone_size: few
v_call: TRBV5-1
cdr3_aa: CASSLALTSGGAADTQYF
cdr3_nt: TGCGCCAGCAGCTTGGCCTTAACAAGCGGGGGGGCGGCAGATACGCAGTATTTT

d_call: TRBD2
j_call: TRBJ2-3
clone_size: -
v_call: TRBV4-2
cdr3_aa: CASSHPLVLAGGPGDTQYF
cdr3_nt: TGTGCCAGCAGCCATCCGCTCGTTCTAGCGGGGGGGCCTGGAGATACGCAGTATTTT

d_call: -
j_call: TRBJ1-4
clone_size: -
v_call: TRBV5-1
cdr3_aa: CASSLGRGYEKLFF
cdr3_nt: TGTGCCAGCAGCTTGGGCCGAGGGTATGAAAAACTGTTTTTT

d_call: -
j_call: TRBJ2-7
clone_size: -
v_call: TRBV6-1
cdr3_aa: CASSEAVAGAYEQYF
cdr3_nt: TGTGCCAGCAGTGAAGCAGTAGCTGGGGCCTACGAGCAGTACTTC

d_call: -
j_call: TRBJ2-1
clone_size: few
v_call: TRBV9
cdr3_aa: CASSPEARGGYEQFF
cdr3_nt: TGTGCCAGCAGTCCTGAAGCGCGGGGTGGCTATGAGCAGTTCTTC

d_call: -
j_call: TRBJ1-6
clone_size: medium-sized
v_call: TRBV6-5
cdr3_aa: CASTLKGVGNSPLHF
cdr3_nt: TGTGCCAGCACCCTGAAGGGGGTTGGTAATTCACCCCTCCACTTT

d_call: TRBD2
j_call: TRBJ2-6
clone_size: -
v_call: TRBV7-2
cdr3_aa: CASSATSSGGAGANVLTF
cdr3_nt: TGTGCCAGCAGCGCCACCTCCAGCGGGGGGGCGGGGGCCAACGTCCTGACTTTC

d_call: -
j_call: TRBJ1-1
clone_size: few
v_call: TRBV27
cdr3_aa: CASSLTSYAEAFF
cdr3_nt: TGTGCCAGCAGTTTAACTTCCTACGCTGAAGCTTTCTTT

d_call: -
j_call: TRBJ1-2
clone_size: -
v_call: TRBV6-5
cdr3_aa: CASSGPGRLYGYTF
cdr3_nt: TGTGCCAGCAGTGGCCCGGGACGGCTCTATGGCTACACCTTC

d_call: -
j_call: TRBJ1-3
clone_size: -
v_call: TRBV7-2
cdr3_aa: CASSISQGNTIYF
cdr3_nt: TGTGCCAGCAGCATAAGCCAGGGAAACACCATATATTTT

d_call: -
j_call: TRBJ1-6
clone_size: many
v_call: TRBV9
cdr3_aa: CASSVASFNNSPLHF
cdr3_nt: TGTGCCAGCAGCGTAGCCAGTTTCAATAATTCACCCCTCCACTTT

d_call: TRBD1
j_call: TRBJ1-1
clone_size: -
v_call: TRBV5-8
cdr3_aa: CAIPGDRGMGAEAFF
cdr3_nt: TGTGCCATTCCGGGGGACAGGGGAATGGGCGCTGAAGCTTTCTTT

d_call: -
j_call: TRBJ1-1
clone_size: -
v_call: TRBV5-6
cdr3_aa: CASSLEGPGTEAFF
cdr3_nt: TGTGCCAGCAGCTTGGAGGGTCCGGGAACTGAAGCTTTCTTT

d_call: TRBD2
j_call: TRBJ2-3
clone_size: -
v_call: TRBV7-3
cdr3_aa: CASSLMGGETDTQYF
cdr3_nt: TGTGCCAGCAGCTTAATGGGGGGGGAGACAGATACGCAGTATTTT

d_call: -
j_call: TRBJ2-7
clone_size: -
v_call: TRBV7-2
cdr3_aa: CASSLAGDGYYEQYF
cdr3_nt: TGTGCCAGCAGCTTAGCGGGGGACGGCTACTACGAGCAGTACTTC

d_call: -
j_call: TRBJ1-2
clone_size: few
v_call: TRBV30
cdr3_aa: CACHGGTPPGYGYTF
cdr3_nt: TGTGCCTGCCATGGAGGGACCCCTCCGGGCTATGGCTACACCTTC

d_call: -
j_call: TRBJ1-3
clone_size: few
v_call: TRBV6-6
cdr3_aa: CASSYPLSRSGNTIYF
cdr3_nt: TGTGCCAGCAGTTACCCTCTTAGTCGCTCTGGAAACACCATATATTTT

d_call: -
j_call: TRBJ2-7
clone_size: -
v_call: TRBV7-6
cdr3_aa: CASSFGVGRDEQYF
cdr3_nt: TGTGCCAGCAGCTTTGGCGTCGGTCGAGACGAGCAGTACTTC

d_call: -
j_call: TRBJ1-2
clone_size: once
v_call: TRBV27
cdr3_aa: CASSLRAGYGYTF
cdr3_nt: TGTGCCAGCAGTCTCAGGGCGGGGTATGGCTACACCTTC

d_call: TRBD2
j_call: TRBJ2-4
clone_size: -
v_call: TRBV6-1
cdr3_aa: CASSEDWGGAKNIQYF
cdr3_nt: TGTGCCAGCAGTGAAGATTGGGGGGGAGCCAAAAACATTCAGTACTTC

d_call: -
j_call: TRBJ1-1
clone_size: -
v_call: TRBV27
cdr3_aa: CASSLVGNTEAFF
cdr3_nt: TGTGCCAGCAGTTTAGTGGGCAACACTGAAGCTTTCTTT

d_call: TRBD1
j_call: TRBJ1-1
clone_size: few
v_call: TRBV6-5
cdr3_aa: CASSYGQGAAEAFF
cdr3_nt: TGTGCCAGCAGCTACGGACAGGGGGCGGCTGAAGCTTTCTTT

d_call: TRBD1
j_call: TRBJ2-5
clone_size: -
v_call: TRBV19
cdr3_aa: CASNRGPGQGILQETQYF
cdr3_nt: TGTGCCAGTAATAGAGGGCCGGGACAGGGAATTTTGCAAGAGACCCAGTACTTC

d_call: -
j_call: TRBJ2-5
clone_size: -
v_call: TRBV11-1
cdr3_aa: CASSHRGEKQETQYF
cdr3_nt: TGTGCCAGCAGCCACCGGGGTGAGAAACAAGAGACCCAGTACTTC

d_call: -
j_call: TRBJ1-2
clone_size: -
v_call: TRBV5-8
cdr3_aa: CASSLVPETNYGYTF
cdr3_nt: TGTGCCAGCAGCTTGGTGCCGGAGACTAACTATGGCTACACCTTC

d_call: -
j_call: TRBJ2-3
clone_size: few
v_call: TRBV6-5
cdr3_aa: CASSMILGGDTQYF
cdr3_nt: TGTGCCAGCAGTATGATACTTGGAGGAGATACGCAGTATTTT

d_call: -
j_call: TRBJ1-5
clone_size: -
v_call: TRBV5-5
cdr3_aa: CASSLDPGSDQPQHF
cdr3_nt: TGTGCCAGCAGCTTGGACCCGGGTTCTGATCAGCCCCAGCATTTT

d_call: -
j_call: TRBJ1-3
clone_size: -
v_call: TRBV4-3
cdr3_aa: CASSQDSSKSGNTIYF
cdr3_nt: TGCGCCAGCAGCCAAGATAGTAGTAAGTCTGGAAACACCATATATTTT

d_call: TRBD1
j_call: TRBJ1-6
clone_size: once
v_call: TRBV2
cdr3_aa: CASWGRQGNSPLHF
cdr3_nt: TGTGCCAGCTGGGGTAGACAGGGCAATTCACCCCTCCACTTT

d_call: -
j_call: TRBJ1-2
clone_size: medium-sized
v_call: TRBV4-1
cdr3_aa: CASSQERSGYTF
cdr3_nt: TGCGCCAGCAGCCAAGAAAGGTCAGGCTACACCTTC

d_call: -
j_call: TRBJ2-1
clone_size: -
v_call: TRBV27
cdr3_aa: CASRRDGTSYNEQFF
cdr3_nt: TGTGCCAGCAGGAGGGACGGGACCTCCTACAATGAGCAGTTCTTC

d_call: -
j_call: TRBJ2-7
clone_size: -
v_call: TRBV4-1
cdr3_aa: CASSQEEVLRIEQYF
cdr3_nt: TGCGCCAGCAGCCAAGAGGAGGTCCTCCGGATAGAGCAGTACTTC

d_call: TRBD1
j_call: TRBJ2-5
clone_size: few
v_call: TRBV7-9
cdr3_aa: CASSLGTGGAGETQYF
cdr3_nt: TGTGCCAGCAGCTTAGGGACAGGGGGCGCGGGAGAGACCCAGTACTTC

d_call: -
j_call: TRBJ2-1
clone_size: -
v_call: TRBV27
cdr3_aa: CASSPGTLPNEQFF
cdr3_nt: TGTGCCAGCAGTCCCGGGACCTTGCCGAATGAGCAGTTCTTC

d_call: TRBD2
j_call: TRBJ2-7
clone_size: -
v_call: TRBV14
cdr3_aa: CASSPAGAFHEQYF
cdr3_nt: TGTGCCAGCAGCCCAGCGGGGGCCTTTCACGAGCAGTACTTC

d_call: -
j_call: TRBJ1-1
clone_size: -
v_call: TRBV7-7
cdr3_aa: CASSLRGNTEAFF
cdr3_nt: TGTGCCAGCAGCTTAAGGGGGAACACTGAAGCTTTCTTT

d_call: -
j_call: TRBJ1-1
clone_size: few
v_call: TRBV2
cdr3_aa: CASSGMNTEAFF
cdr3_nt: TGTGCCAGCAGTGGAATGAACACTGAAGCTTTCTTT

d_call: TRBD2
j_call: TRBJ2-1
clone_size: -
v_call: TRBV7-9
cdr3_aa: CASSLARGASSSYNEQFF
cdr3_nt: TGTGCCAGCAGCTTAGCGCGGGGGGCTTCAAGCTCCTACAATGAGCAGTTCTTC

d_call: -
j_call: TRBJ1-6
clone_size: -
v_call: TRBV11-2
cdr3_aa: CASSSRANSPLHF
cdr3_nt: TGTGCCAGCAGCTCCCGGGCCAATTCACCCCTCCACTTT

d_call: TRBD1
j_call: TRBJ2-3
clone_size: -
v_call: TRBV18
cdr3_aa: CASSSGGQGQNTQYF
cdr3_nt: TGTGCCAGCTCATCGGGGGGACAGGGGCAAAATACGCAGTATTTT

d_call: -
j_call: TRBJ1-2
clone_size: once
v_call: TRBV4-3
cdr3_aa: CASSHSGSYGYTF
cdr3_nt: TGCGCCAGCAGCCATTCGGGGTCCTATGGCTACACCTTC

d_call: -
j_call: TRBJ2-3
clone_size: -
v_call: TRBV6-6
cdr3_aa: CASKPRGDTDTQYF
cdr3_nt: TGTGCCAGCAAACCGCGGGGAGACACAGATACGCAGTATTTT